The entry below describes one TCR beta chain. Its cognate antigen has yet to be identified. These data come from a study of CXCR3-negative and CXCR3-positive naive CD8 T cells (dated by TCRdb to the late 2010s). With regard to the full study: In total, 120 million to 150 million TRB reads were obtained, which works out to roughly 1.5 +/- 0.3 million reads per library. Diversity and physicochemical repertoire analyses covered roughly ten donors pooled from two independent experiments. TRBV-TRBJ cluster analysis included naive subsets from about 5 donors and memory cells from 3 donors. Study-level results and caveats: Freshly isolated PBMCs were used for most assays because CXCR3 expression partially decreased after cryopreservation. Naive CXCR3-negative and CXCR3-positive cells from the same donor showed similar TRBV-TRBJ usage, whereas memory cells showed distinct patterns. Both naive subsets had comparably high repertoire diversity, while memory CD8+ T cells had much lower repertoire diversity. Compared with CXCR3-negative naive cells, CXCR3-positive naive cells had TRB CDR3s with higher hydrophobicity (lower Kidera factor 4), lower energy, and higher strength and volume indices. Surface CD5, linked to self-reactivity in mice, was comparable between naive subsets; TCR interaction strength was therefore also inferred from TRB CDR3 physicochemical properties.

Each CD8+ T cell subset was flow-sorted in triplicate, with roughly 300,000 cells per subset placed directly into RLT lysis buffer. Naive CD8+ T cells were defined stringently as CD45RO-CCR7+CD27+CD95- to exclude memory contaminants. Standard density gradient centrifugation was used to isolate peripheral blood mononuclear cells from buffy coats. A FACSAria III was used to flow-sort naive CD8+ T cells into CXCR3-negative and CXCR3-positive populations. Total RNA was extracted from sorted cells using an RNeasy Mini Kit. Sequencing was carried out with a NextSeq 550. The Human TCR Profiling Kit (MiLaboratory) was used to prepare UMI-labeled 5' RACE TRB cDNA libraries. cDNA synthesis used the entire amount of extracted RNA, and PCR amplification then used the entire amount of cDNA produced. The libraries were made side by side, with each library going through the same number of PCR cycles. The paper's data handling went like this. About 50,000 +/- 10,000 unique UMI-labeled TRB cDNA molecules per library were extracted with MIGEC and MiXCR, with at least two reads per UMI required. An average of approximately 40,000 +/- 10,000 functional in-frame TRB CDR3 nucleotide clonotypes without stop codons was found per library. Diversity metrics, including normalized Shannon-Wiener and Chao1, were computed in VDJtools after downsampling to 5000 UMI-labeled TRB molecules per sample. Clonotype-size-weighted physicochemical properties of the central five CDR3 residues (interaction energy, strength, volume and Kidera factor 4) were computed in VDJtools. TCRdb reprocessed the reads and provides one entry for every CDR3 protein sequence; no DNA is given. The V and J calls, along with clone size, are taken from TCRdb and not from the paper's own processing. This sample's table carries roughly 61,000 distinct CDR3 sequences. In total, the top ten clones hold 0.5% to 0.6% of the sample.

Source material: naive CXCR3+ CD8+ T cells from blood. Taken with the paper, the label for cell subset or site translates to: CD45RO-CCR7+CD27+CD95- naive CD8+ T cells expressing CXCR3 (TNR3+). The TCR was taken from a human donor in good health. Some clones in this sample may be carry-over from other donors' samples.

The CDR3 reads CSAKAGTAYEQYF. Here the chain combines TRBV20-1 and TRBJ2-7; TCRdb returns TRBD1, unconfirmable since there is no DNA. The CDR3 numbers 13 residues from cysteine through phenylalanine. The entry carries no DNA sequence. CDR1 and CDR2 are read off the germline V gene (reference sequence) as DFQATT and SNEGSKA.